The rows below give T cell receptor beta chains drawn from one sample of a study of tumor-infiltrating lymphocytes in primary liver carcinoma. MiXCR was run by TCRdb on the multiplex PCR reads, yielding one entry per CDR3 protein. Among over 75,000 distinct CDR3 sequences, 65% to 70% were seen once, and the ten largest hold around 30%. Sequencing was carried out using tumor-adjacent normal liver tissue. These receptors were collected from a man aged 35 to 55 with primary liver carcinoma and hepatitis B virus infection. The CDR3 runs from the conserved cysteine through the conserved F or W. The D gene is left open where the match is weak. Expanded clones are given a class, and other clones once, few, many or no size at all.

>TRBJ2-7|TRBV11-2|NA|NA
TGTGTCAGCAGCTTAGTAGAGAGGACCTACGAGCAGTGCTTC
CVSSLVERTYEQCF
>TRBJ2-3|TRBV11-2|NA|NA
TGTGACAGCAGCTTAGAAAGAGGCGCAGATACGCAGTGTTTT
CDSSLERGADTQCF
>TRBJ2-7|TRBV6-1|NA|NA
TGTGCCAGCAGTACGAGGACGGGGGCCCGCGAGCAGTACTTC
CASSTRTGAREQYF
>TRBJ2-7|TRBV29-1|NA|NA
TGCAGCATTGGGATGGATCCATACGAGCAGTACTTC
CSIGMDPYEQYF
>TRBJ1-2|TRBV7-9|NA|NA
TGTGCCAGCAACTTTGGGGACCGTGGCACCAGGGAGGGCTACACCTTC
CASNFGDRGTREGYTF
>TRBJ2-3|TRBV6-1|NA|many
TGTGCCAGCAGCGCGACGGGGGGCGGGAGAAGCACAGATACGCAGTATTTT
CASSATGGGRSTDTQYF
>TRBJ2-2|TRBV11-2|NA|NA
TGTGCCAGCAACCCCACGGCAGTTTGGGACACCGGGGAGCTGTTTTTT
CASNPTAVWDTGELFF
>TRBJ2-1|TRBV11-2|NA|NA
TGTGCCAACAGGACCCAAGGGGACTGGGGCAAGAATGAGCAGTTCTTC
CANRTQGDWGKNEQFF
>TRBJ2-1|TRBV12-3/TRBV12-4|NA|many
TGTGCCAGCAGTTTTCTTGCTACCTCCGGGAGTTCCTACAATGAGCAGTTCTTC
CASSFLATSGSSYNEQFF
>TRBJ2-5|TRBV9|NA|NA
TGTGCCAGCAGCCTCACGAGAGGAGCACAAGAGACCCGGTACTTC
CASSLTRGAQETRYF
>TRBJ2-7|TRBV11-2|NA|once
TGTGTCAGCAGCTTAACTGACACCGCCTATGAGCAGTACTTC
CVSSLTDTAYEQYF
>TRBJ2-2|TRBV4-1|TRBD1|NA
TGCGCCAGCAGCCAACAGGACGGGACAGGGGAGCCGTTTTTT
CASSQQDGTGEPFF
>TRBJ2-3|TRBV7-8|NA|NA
TGTGCCAGCAGCATCCCGGTGGGCGTCACAGATACGCAGTATTTT
CASSIPVGVTDTQYF
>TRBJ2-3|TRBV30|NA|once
TGTGCCTGGAGTCCCCAACTGGGTAACGGGTTGCCCATTTCCCCAGATACGCAGTATTTT
CAWSPQLGNGLPISPDTQYF
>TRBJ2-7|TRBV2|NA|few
TGTGCCAGCAGTGAAGATAGGATCTCCTACGAGCAGTACTTC
CASSEDRISYEQYF
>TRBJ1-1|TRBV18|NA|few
TGTGCCAGCTCACCACTCATACAATCGGACACTGAAGCTTTCTTT
CASSPLIQSDTEAFF
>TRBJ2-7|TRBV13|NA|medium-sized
TGTGCCAGCAGCTTACGCGGTGAGCAGTACTTC
CASSLRGEQYF
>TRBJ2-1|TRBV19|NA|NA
TGTGCCTGTAGTATGGGGGACACCTACAATGAGCAGTTCTTC
CACSMGDTYNEQFF
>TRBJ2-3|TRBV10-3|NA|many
TGTGCCATCAGACTAGCTTTCACAGATACGCAGTATTTT
CAIRLAFTDTQYF
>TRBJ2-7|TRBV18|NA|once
TGTGCCAGCTCACCACCGGACAGATACTACGAGCAGTACTTC
CASSPPDRYYEQYF
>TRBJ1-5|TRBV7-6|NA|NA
TGTGCCAGCAGCTTAGTAAGGGGGGATCAGCCCCAGCATTTT
CASSLVRGDQPQHF
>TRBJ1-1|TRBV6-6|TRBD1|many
TGTGCCAGCATGGCCAGACAGGGAATGAACACTGAAGCTTTCTTT
CASMARQGMNTEAFF
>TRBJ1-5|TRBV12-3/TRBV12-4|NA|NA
TGTGCCAGCAGTTCGGACTGGAGCGATCAGCCCCAGCATTTT
CASSSDWSDQPQHF
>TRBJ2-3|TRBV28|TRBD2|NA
TGTGCCAGCAGTCAAGCGGGAGCCCCAGATACGCAGTATTTT
CASSQAGAPDTQYF
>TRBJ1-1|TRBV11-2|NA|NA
TGTGCCAGCAGCTCTCAGGAGGGGGGCACTGAAGCTTTCTTT
CASSSQEGGTEAFF
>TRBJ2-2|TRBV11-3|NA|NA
TGTGCCAGCAGTCTTGGCAACACCAGGGAGCTGTTTTTT
CASSLGNTRELFF
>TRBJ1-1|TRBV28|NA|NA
TGTGCCAGCAGACTCTCGAAAGTGACGACTGAAGCTTTCTTT
CASRLSKVTTEAFF
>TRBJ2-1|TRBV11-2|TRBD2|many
TGTGCCAGCAGCTTATCATACGGACTAGCGGGAGGGAAGAGCTCCTACAATGAGCAGTTCTTC
CASSLSYGLAGGKSSYNEQFF
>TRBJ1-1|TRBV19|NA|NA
TGTGCCAGTAGTATGCGAGGACATGGCACTGAAGCTTTCTTT
CASSMRGHGTEAFF
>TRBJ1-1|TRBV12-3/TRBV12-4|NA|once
TGTGTCAGCAGTCCCCGCGGGAACATTGAAGCTTTCTTT
CVSSPRGNIEAFF
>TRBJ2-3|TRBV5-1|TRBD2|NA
TGCGCAAGCAGCTGGAGGGGGACTAGCGGGGCTAACACAGATACGCAGTATTTT
CASSWRGTSGANTDTQYF
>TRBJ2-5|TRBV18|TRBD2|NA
TGTGCCAGCTCACCTGGACTAGCGGGCCAAGATACCCAGTACTTC
CASSPGLAGQDTQYF
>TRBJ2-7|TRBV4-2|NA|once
TGTGCCAGCAGCCGGAGCCCGAAACCCTCCTACGAGCAGTACTTC
CASSRSPKPSYEQYF
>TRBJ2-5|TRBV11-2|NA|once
TGCGCCTGCAGCTCCTTAGTACAGGGCGGAACCCAGTACTTC
CACSSLVQGGTQYF
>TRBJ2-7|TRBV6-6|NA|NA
TGTGCCAGCAGTTCCCTCACTAGGGGGGATCCCTATGAGCAGTACTTC
CASSSLTRGDPYEQYF
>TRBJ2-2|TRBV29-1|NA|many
TGCAGCGACTTCTATACGGAGGGCCCCCACACCGGGGAGCTGTTTTTT
CSDFYTEGPHTGELFF
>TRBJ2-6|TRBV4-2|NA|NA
TGTGCCACCAGTCCAGATGGGCCTCACTCTGGGGCCAACGTCCTGACTTTC
CATSPDGPHSGANVLTF
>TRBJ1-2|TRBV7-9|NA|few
TGTGCCAGCAGCTTAGCGAGAGGCACCGACTATGGCTACACCTTC
CASSLARGTDYGYTF
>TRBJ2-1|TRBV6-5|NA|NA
TGTGCCAGCTGTTACTCGGGGGTTGGTCACAATAAGCAGTTCTTC
CASCYSGVGHNKQFF
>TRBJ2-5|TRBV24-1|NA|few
TGTGCCACCAGTGTAGGGGGGGTCGGGGAGACCCAGTACTTC
CATSVGGVGETQYF
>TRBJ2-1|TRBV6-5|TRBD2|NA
TGTGCCAGCAGTTACCTGTTGACTAGCAACTCCTACGATGAGCAGTTCTTC
CASSYLLTSNSYDEQFF
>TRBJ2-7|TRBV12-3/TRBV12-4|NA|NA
TGTGCCAGTGGTGCACTAGCCTACGAACAGTACTTC
CASGALAYEQYF
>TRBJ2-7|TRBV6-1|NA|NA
TGTGCTAGCACGAAGAGAGGCTCCTACGAGCAGTATTTC
CASTKRGSYEQYF
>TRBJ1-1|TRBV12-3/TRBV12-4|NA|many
TGTGCCAGCAGTTTAGGGCGCCCGCAGGGGATGGGTGAAGCTTTCTTT
CASSLGRPQGMGEAFF
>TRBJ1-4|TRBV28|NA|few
TGTGCCAGCAGTTTATGGAGAGGGGGTCTTAATGAAAAACCGTTTTTT
CASSLWRGGLNEKPFF
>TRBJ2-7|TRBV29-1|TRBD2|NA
TGCAGCGCCCCGGGGACTAGCGGGAGGTACTCCTACAAGCAGTACTTC
CSAPGTSGRYSYKQYF
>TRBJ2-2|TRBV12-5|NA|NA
TGCGCTAGTGCTCTCCCGGGCAGCTCGAACACCGGGGAGCTGTTTTTT
CASALPGSSNTGELFF
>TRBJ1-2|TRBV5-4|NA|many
TGTGCCAGCAGCTTGGGCAGGGAGACCTTCGGCTACACCTTC
CASSLGRETFGYTF
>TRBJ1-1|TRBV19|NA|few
TGTGCCAGTAGTATAGATTATGCAGTCGCGAACACTGAAGCTTTCTTT
CASSIDYAVANTEAFF
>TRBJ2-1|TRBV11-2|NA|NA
TGTGTCATCGGGGCTTACAATGAGCAGTTCTTC
CVIGAYNEQFF
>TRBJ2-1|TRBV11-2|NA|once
TGTGCCAGCAGCTTCGCTGCAGACGGTAATGAGCAGTTCTTC
CASSFAADGNEQFF
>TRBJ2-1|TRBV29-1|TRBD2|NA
TGCAGCCTTGTAGATAGCGGGAGACCTACAGGAAATGAGCAGTTCTTC
CSLVDSGRPTGNEQFF
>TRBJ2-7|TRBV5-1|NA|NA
TGCGCCAGCAGCCCCCAAGGAGGGGCCGGGAACTACGAGCAGTACTTC
CASSPQGGAGNYEQYF
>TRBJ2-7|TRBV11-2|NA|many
TGTGCCAGCAGCTTAGGGGCCGGGGAGAACCCTCGGGAGCAGTACTTC
CASSLGAGENPREQYF
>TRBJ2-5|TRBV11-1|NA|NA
TGTGCCAACGGCCCGCCCCCGGAGGTCAGGAAGGACTCCCAAGAGACCCAGTACTTC
CANGPPPEVRKDSQETQYF